Below are 21 T cell receptor beta chains sequenced from a single sample in a study of neoadjuvant anti-PD-1 for oral cavity cancer. Here immunoSEQ multiplex PCR was the method, and the copy in TCRdb shows in-frame clones only, minus some. The sample consists of over 60,000 clones, 70% to 90% of them appearing once. Time point defined: after neoadjuvant nivolumab, at surgical resection. The sample here was PBMCs, taken after nivolumab (anti-PD-1) treatment. These receptors were taken from a person aged 35-80 years with oral cavity squamous cell carcinoma.

The chain couples TRBV7-9 to TRBJ2-1; D unresolved. Trimming pared 4 bases from V and 4 bases from J, leaving 14 bases between. The germline gives CDR1 SEHNR, CDR2 FQNEAQ (reference sequence). CDR3 size: 15 residues. CDR3 amino acids: CASSSRLASYNEQFF. CDR3 in DNA: TGTGCCAGCAGCTCCCGTTTGGCCAGTTACAATGAGCAGTTCTTC.

In DNA form, the CDR3 reads TGTGCCAGCAGTACAGACAGGAACACTGAAGCTTTCTTT. Encoded protein: CASSTDRNTEAFF. The V call is TRBV2, the J call TRBJ1-1; possible D gene TRBD1, 5 bases. CDR3 length: 13 residues. The germline gives CDR1 SNHLY, CDR2 FYNNEI. The ends were cut back, 5 bases at V and 1 base at J, with 8 bases in the middle. Complete variable domain (other parts from reference TRBV2 and TRBJ1-1): EPEVTQTPSHQVTQMGQEVILRCVPISNHLYFYWYRQILGQKVEFLVSFYNNEISEKSEIFDDQFSVERPDGSNFTLKIRSTKLEDSAMYFCASSTDRNTEAFFGQGTRLTVV.

V is TRBV7-9 and J is TRBJ1-1; D is uncertain. CDR1 and CDR2 (germline): SEHNR, FQNEAQ (reference sequence). V lost 5 bases, J lost 1 base, and 8 bases lay in between. CDR3 length equals 13 residues. DNA for the CDR3: TGTGCCAGCAGCCCCGATTGGAACACTGAAGCTTTCTTT. Translation gives CASSPDWNTEAFF.

The chain uses TRBV9 and TRBJ2-7; D perhaps matches TRBD2 (5 bases). Trimming stripped 0 bases from V and 1 base from J, with 5 bases between. Germline-derived CDR1 and CDR2 are SGDLS and YYNGEE. This CDR3 region has 13 residues. The CDR3 region has the DNA TGTGCCAGCAGCGTAGCGGGGTCCTACGAGCAGTACTTC. Translated, it gives CASSVAGSYEQYF. Filled out from reference TRBV9 and TRBJ2-7, the complete variable domain reads DSGVTQTPKHLITATGQRVTLRCSPRSGDLSVYWYQQSLDQGLQFLIQYYNGEERAKGNILERFSAQQFPDLHSELNLSSLELGDSALYFCASSVAGSYEQYFGPGTRLTVT.

This clone was found once. The chain is built from TRBV11-3 and TRBJ2-5; 7 bases are a match to TRBD2. Trimming cost V 3 bases and J 7 bases; bases outside gene matches: 2. Germline CDR1 is SGHNT and CDR2 is YENEEA. There are 12 residues in the CDR3. The CDR3 region is CASSLREGTQYF. In DNA form, the CDR3 reads TGTGCCAGCAGCTTGAGGGAGGGGACCCAGTACTTC.

The chain is built from TRBV5-1 and TRBJ1-2; 8 bases match TRBD1. With V trimmed by 3 bases and J by 4 bases, 5 bases remained unmatched. Germline V CDR1 and CDR2: SGHRS, YFSETQ. The CDR3 consists of 14 residues. For the CDR3, the DNA is TGCGCCAGCAGCTGGAGACAGGGGACCTATGGCTACACCTTC. It codes for CASSWRQGTYGYTF.

This clone turned up a few times. The V call is TRBV10-3, the J call TRBJ2-1; 14 bases are a match to TRBD2. The V gene's germline CDR1 is ENHRY and CDR2 SYGVKD. With V trimmed by 4 bases and J by 8 bases, 4 bases remained unmatched. The CDR3 loop spans 15 amino acids. CDR3 residues: CAISGTSGRKDEQFF. For the CDR3, the DNA is TGTGCCATCAGTGGGACTAGCGGGAGGAAGGATGAGCAGTTCTTC.

J is TRBJ1-2 and V is TRBV2; TRBD1 aligns across 12 bases. CDR1 is SNHLY and CDR2 is FYNNEI in the germline V gene. The CDR3 length is 16 residues. J lost 7 bases, V lost 6 bases, and 12 bases had no gene match. Here the CDR3 reads CASRFKPGQGAVGYTF. The CDR3 nucleotides read TGTGCCAGCAGATTCAAACCGGGACAGGGGGCCGTTGGCTACACCTTC.

The rearrangement links TRBV5-1 to TRBJ2-1, with D possibly being TRBD2 (6 bases). The CDR3 runs to 14 residues. Deletions cut 6 bases from V and 0 bases from J, with 10 bases between. Germline lookup yields CDR1 SGHRS and CDR2 YFSETQ. The CDR3 protein is CASTTGVSYNEQFF. The CDR3 DNA reads TGCGCCAGCACGACGGGAGTCTCCTACAATGAGCAGTTCTTC.

V gene TRBV10-1 combines with J gene TRBJ2-2; tentatively, D is TRBD1 (5 bases). CDR3 length equals 17 residues. Germline CDR1 and CDR2: WNHNN and SYGVQD (reference sequence). The germline V and J ends were trimmed by 4 bases and 2 bases, with 17 bases remaining between them. CDR3 amino acids: CASSGEAQGGNTGELFF. The CDR3 bases are TGCGCCAGCAGTGGGGAAGCTCAGGGTGGAAACACCGGGGAGCTGTTTTTT.

The chain employs TRBV7-3 and TRBJ1-2; D gene unclear. Germline values: CDR1 SGHTA, CDR2 FQGTGA. This CDR3 has 13 residues. The germline V and J ends were trimmed by 5 bases and 4 bases, with 11 bases remaining between them. The CDR3 reads CASSPTASYGYTF. CDR3 sequence (DNA): TGTGCCAGCAGCCCAACAGCGTCCTATGGCTACACCTTC.

The rearrangement joins TRBV30 to TRBJ1-1; 8 bases agree with TRBD1. Trimming removed 1 base from V and 0 bases from J; junction bases left unmatched: 7. The CDR3 spans 16 residues. Germline CDR1 reads GTSNPN; CDR2 reads SVGIG (reference sequence). The CDR3 sequence: CAWSGTGFFVNTEAFF. CDR3 DNA: TGTGCCTGGAGTGGGACAGGGTTTTTTGTGAACACTGAAGCTTTCTTT.

V gene TRBV2 combines with J gene TRBJ2-5, with 7 bases lining up with TRBD2. The germline V gene has CDR1 SNHLY and CDR2 FYNNEI. V lost 7 bases, J lost 5 bases, and 10 bases stayed unmatched. The CDR3 contains 14 residues. The CDR3 DNA sequence: TGTGCCAGCAACCCACTAGCGCTCCCGGAGACCCAGTACTTC. It translates to CASNPLALPETQYF.

The chain combines TRBV4-1 with TRBJ2-7, with 7 bases matching TRBD2. CDR3 length: 16 residues. The V gene's germline CDR1 is MGHRA and CDR2 YSYEKL. V gave up 3 bases and J gave up 2 bases; unmatched junction bases: 10. CDR3 region: CASSQAPVGGTYEQYF. The CDR3 DNA reads TGCGCCAGCAGCCAGGCCCCGGTGGGAGGGACCTACGAGCAGTACTTC.

This chain joins TRBV5-1 and TRBJ2-1, with TRBD2 matching 13 bases. V gave up 1 base and J gave up 8 bases; unmatched junction bases: 6. This CDR3 is built from 16 residues. CDR1 and CDR2 from the germline V gene are SGHRS and YFSETQ. CDR3: CASSLTTSGRGHEQFF. CDR3 DNA sequence: TGCGCCAGCAGCTTGACCACTAGCGGGAGGGGGCATGAGCAGTTCTTC. The whole variable domain, filled in from reference TRBV5-1 and TRBJ2-1, reads KAGVTQTPRYLIKTRGQQVTLSCSPISGHRSVSWYQQTPGQGLQFLFEYFSETQRNKGNFPGRFSGRQFSNSRSEMNVSTLELGDSALYLCASSLTTSGRGHEQFFGPGTRLTVL.

The V call is TRBV7-9, the J call TRBJ2-2, with a tentative D call TRBD2 (6 bases). The V gene's germline CDR1 is SEHNR and CDR2 FQNEAQ (reference sequence). V dropped 7 bases and J dropped 2 bases, with 17 bases sitting between them. The CDR3 length is 16 residues. The CDR3: CASITSEGTNTGELFF. In DNA form, the CDR3 reads TGTGCCAGCATCACCTCGGAGGGGACCAACACCGGGGAGCTGTTTTTT. Combining the CDR3 with reference TRBV7-9 and TRBJ2-2 gives the whole variable domain DTGVSQNPRHKITKRGQNVTFRCDPISEHNRLYWYRQTLGQGPEFLTYFQNEAQLEKSRLLSDRFSAERPKGSFSTLEIQRTEQGDSAMYLCASITSEGTNTGELFFGEGSRLTVL.

The chain is built from TRBV27 and TRBJ2-7; D possibly matches TRBD1 or TRBD2 (5 bases each). CDR1 and CDR2 (germline): MNHEY, SMNVEV (reference sequence). This CDR3 has 13 amino acids. V was clipped by 5 bases and J by 1 base, with 9 bases between them. The CDR3 is CASSPGASYEQYF. DNA of the CDR3: TGTGCCAGCAGTCCCGGGGCTTCCTACGAGCAGTACTTC.

This clone was counted only a few times. The chain couples TRBV5-6 to TRBJ1-2, with D hard to call. V lost 1 base and J 3 bases, leaving 10 bases between the germline ends. In germline, CDR1 is SGHDT, CDR2 YYEEEE. CDR3 length: 14 residues. The CDR3 nucleotides read TGTGCCAGCAGCTTGCCGACTTCCCACTATGGCTACACCTTC. It is translated as CASSLPTSHYGYTF.

J is TRBJ1-1 and V is TRBV30; 7 bases line up with TRBD1. V lost 5 bases and J lost 1; bases outside the gene matches: 10. From germline, CDR1 is GTSNPN and CDR2 SVGIG (reference sequence). The length of the CDR3 is 15 residues. CDR3 DNA: TGTGCCTGGGGGAGGGGGACAGTGAGGAACACTGAAGCTTTCTTT. Translated: CAWGRGTVRNTEAFF.

This clone was observed a handful of times. This chain uses TRBV2 with TRBJ1-4; weak D call: TRBD1 (6 bases). The CDR3 loop spans 14 amino acids. Germline V gives CDR1 SNHLY, CDR2 FYNNEI. Trimming took off 7 bases at V and 0 bases at J, with 9 bases between the two ends. The CDR3 sequence: CASTGQSTNEKLFF. The CDR3 coding sequence is TGTGCCAGCACCGGACAGTCAACTAATGAAAAACTGTTTTTT. Combining the CDR3 with reference TRBV2 and TRBJ1-4 gives the whole variable domain EPEVTQTPSHQVTQMGQEVILRCVPISNHLYFYWYRQILGQKVEFLVSFYNNEISEKSEIFDDQFSVERPDGSNFTLKIRSTKLEDSAMYFCASTGQSTNEKLFFGSGTQLSVL.

V gene TRBV6-6 combines with J gene TRBJ1-5; D gene uncertain. Germline V gene sequence: CDR1 MNHNY, CDR2 SVGAGI (reference sequence). The V end was cut by 1 base, the J end by 1 base, with 8 bases between. This CDR3 is built from 15 residues. The DNA of the CDR3 is TGTGCCAGCAGTTACTACTTAGGAAGCAATCAGCCCCAGCATTTT. Protein product: CASSYYLGSNQPQHF.